Listed here are 8 T cell receptor beta chains from one sample, sequenced in a study of cytomegalovirus exposure and HLA in healthy donors listed by TCRdb under 2017. The library relied on the immunoSEQ multiplex PCR assay. A mixture of 60 forward primers for TCR Vbeta segments and 13 reverse primers for TCR Jbeta segments was used in the multiplex PCR. TCRdb provides this immuneACCESS table in a form limited to in-frame rearrangements. Some clones are lacking; in checked studies, under half of them reflect an unresolved V gene, and why the rest are absent is not known. The sample table holds fewer than 150,000 clones, of which under 90% were seen once. Of the sample, about 2.3% is held by the ten largest clones. What was sequenced was PBMCs. These receptors all come from a male donor in good health and CMV-seronegative.

V gene TRBV7-9 combines with J gene TRBJ1-2; D gene uncertain. Between the trimmed V and J ends, which lost 4 bases and 12 bases, there was a span of 15 bases. CDR1 SEHNR and CDR2 FQNEAQ come from the germline V gene (reference sequence). The CDR3 length is 12 residues. CDR3 amino acids: CASSWTDSGDTF. DNA for the CDR3: TGTGCCAGCAGCTGGACCGATAGCGGGGACACCTTC.

The CDR3 nucleotides are TGTGCCAGCAGCCCCCGGGACAACACCGAGCAGTTCTTC. Translating gives CASSPRDNTEQFF. This chain links TRBV7-8 with TRBJ2-1; a possible D gene is TRBD1 (6 bases). This CDR3 region has 13 residues. V lost 5 bases, J lost 10 bases, and 15 bases lay in between. CDR1 SGHVS and CDR2 FQNEAQ come from the germline V gene.

With respect to this clone: The identical CDR3 is also encoded by other nucleotide sequences in the sample. The chain combines TRBV7-9 with TRBJ1-5; D unresolved. V was pared by 0 bases and J by 0 bases, with 6 bases between. Germline CDR1 and CDR2: SEHNR and FQNEAQ (reference sequence). The CDR3 length is 15 residues. CDR3 DNA sequence: TGTGCCAGCAGCTTAGCGGGGAGTAGCAATCAGCCCCAGCATTTT. Translated: CASSLAGSSNQPQHF.

J is TRBJ2-5 and V is TRBV14; the D gene is possibly TRBD1 (6 bases). CDR3 length: 13 residues. The germline V gene has CDR1 SGHDN and CDR2 FVKESK. Trimming pared 10 bases from V and 4 bases from J, leaving 16 bases between. CDR3 sequence: CATATGRGETQYF. Here the CDR3 DNA reads TGTGCCACCGCCACCGGCAGGGGAGAGACCCAGTACTTC.

The chain carries TRBV9 and TRBJ2-3, with 7 bases aligning to TRBD2. Germline CDR1 and CDR2: SGDLS and YYNGEE. Trimming removed 3 bases from V and 3 bases from J; junction bases left unmatched: 7. This CDR3 comprises 15 residues. The CDR3 loop reads CASSGGSWGTDTQYF. The CDR3 DNA is TGTGCCAGCAGCGGCGGGAGTTGGGGGACAGATACGCAGTATTTT.

The V and J genes are TRBV19 and TRBJ2-1; a weak D match, TRBD2 (5 bases). From germline, CDR1 is LNHDA and CDR2 SQIVND (reference sequence). The CDR3 runs to 14 residues. V was trimmed by 0 bases and J by 7 bases, leaving 10 bases between them. The CDR3 loop reads CASSIDGETNEQFF. The CDR3 DNA follows: TGTGCCAGTAGTATAGACGGGGAGACAAATGAGCAGTTCTTC.

This chain joins TRBV5-1 and TRBJ2-7; D may be TRBD2 (6 bases). CDR1 is SGHRS, CDR2 YFSETQ, per germline. V shed 3 bases and J shed 1 base, with 8 bases lying between them. The CDR3 spans 13 residues. CDR3 bases: TGCGCCAGCAGCTACGGGAGTTCCTACGAGCAGTACTTC. It specifies CASSYGSSYEQYF.

This rearrangement joins TRBV7-9 to TRBJ2-6; D remains ambiguous. The germline V gene encodes CDR1 SEHNR and CDR2 FQNEAQ (reference sequence). There are 14 residues in the CDR3. Trimming shortened V by 5 bases and J by 0 bases, and 5 bases separated the two germline ends. The CDR3 spells CASSQNSGANVLTF. CDR3 DNA sequence: TGTGCCAGCAGCCAAAACTCTGGGGCCAACGTCCTGACTTTC.